Reported below is one T cell receptor beta chain. There are 13 residues in the CDR3. CDR1 DFQATT and CDR2 SNEGSKA come from the germline V gene (reference sequence). Between the trimmed V and J ends, which lost 3 bases and 7 bases, there was a span of 15 bases. The data were taken from a study of blood T cell repertoires in COVID-19. Sequencing used immunoSEQ multiplex PCR; TCRdb keeps in-frame clones, though not all of them. The table lists roughly 130,000 clones, 79% of them singletons. Specimen: peripheral blood. The V call is TRBV20-1, the J call TRBJ1-2; the D is unclear. This receptor was obtained from a woman aged 70-85 years with COVID-19, enrolled during active disease. The CDR3 is CSASVALRGGYTF. CDR3 in DNA: TGCAGTGCTAGTGTAGCTCTCCGAGGTGGCTACACCTTC.